This T cell receptor (beta chain) originates from a study of PD-L1 blockade in urothelial cancer. Time point meaning: pretreatment peripheral blood. Assay used: immunoSEQ multiplex PCR; TCRdb lists only in-frame clones, some missing. The sample contains around 68,000 clones, approximately 80% of which appear only once. The CDR3 has 15 amino acids. Germline trimming cut 3 bases from V and 0 bases from J; bases unmatched to any gene: 0. Per germline, CDR1 LGHNA and CDR2 YNFKEQ. The sample consisted of PBMCs, taken around atezolizumab (anti-PD-L1) treatment. V is TRBV4-2 and J is TRBJ2-7; 12 nucleotides agree with TRBD2. The receptor was isolated from a man between 65 and 80 years old with urothelial cancer. This CDR3 reads CASSQGLAGSYEQYF. CDR3 sequence (DNA): TGTGCCAGCAGCCAGGGACTAGCGGGCTCCTACGAGCAGTACTTC.